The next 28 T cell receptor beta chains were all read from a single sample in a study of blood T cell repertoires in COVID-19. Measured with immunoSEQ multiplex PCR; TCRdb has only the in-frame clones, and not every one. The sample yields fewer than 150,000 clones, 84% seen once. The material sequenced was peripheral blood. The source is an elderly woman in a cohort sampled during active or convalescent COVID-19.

For the CDR3, the DNA is TGTGCCATCAGTGCAGGGGCTGGGGCCAACGTCCTGACTTTC. Amino acids: CAISAGAGANVLTF. The rearrangement joins TRBV10-3 to TRBJ2-6, with D possibly being TRBD1 (6 bases). Germline lookup yields CDR1 ENHRY and CDR2 SYGVKD. The length of the CDR3 is 14 residues. Trimming removed 4 bases from V and 2 bases from J, with 6 bases in between.

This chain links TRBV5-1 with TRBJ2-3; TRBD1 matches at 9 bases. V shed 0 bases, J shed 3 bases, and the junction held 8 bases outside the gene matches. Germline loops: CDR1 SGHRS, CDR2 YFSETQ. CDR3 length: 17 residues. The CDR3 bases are TGCGCCAGCAGCTTGGTGGGACAGGGTTCTATGACAGATACGCAGTATTTT. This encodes CASSLVGQGSMTDTQYF.

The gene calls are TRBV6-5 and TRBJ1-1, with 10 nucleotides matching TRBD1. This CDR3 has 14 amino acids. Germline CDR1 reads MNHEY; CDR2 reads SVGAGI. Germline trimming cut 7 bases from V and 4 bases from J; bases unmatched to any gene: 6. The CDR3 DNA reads TGTGCCAGCAAAGTGACAGGGGGCGTCACTGAAGCTTTCTTT. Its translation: CASKVTGGVTEAFF.

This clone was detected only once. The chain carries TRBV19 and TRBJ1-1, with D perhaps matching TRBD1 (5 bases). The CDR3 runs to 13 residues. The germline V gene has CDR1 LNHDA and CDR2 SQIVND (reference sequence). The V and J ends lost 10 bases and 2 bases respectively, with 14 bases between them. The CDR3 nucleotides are TGTGCCACCGAGACAGTTATTAACACTGAAGCTTTCTTT. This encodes CATETVINTEAFF.

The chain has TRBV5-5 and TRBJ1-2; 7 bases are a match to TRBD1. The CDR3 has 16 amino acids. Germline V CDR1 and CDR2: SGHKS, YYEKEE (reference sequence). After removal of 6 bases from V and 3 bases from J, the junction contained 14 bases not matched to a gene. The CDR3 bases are TGTGCCAGCACTCTGGGGTCGACCAGGGGGGACTATGGCTACACCTTC. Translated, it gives CASTLGSTRGDYGYTF.

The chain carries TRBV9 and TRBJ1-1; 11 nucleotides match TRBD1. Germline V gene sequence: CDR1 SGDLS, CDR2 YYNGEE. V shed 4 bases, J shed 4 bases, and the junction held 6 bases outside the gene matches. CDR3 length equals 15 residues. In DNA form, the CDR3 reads TGTGCCAGCAGCAACACCGGGACAGGGGGCACTGAAGCTTTCTTT. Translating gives CASSNTGTGGTEAFF.

CDR3 sequence (DNA): TGTGCCATCAGTGGTTTGACAGGGCGCCTAGTGGGCGGCTACACCTTC. As protein: CAISGLTGRLVGGYTF. The rearrangement uses TRBV10-3 and TRBJ1-2, with TRBD1 matching over 7 bases. Germline V gene lookup returns CDR1 ENHRY and CDR2 SYGVKD. Trimming at V came to 4 bases and at J to 8 bases, leaving 16 bases not matched to a gene. This CDR3 is built from 16 residues.

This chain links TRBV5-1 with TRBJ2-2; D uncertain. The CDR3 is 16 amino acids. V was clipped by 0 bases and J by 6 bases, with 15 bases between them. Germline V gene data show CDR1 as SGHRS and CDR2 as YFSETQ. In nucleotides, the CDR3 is TGCGCCAGCAGCTTGGCCGTCGCATCAGGCTCCGGGGAGCTGTTTTTT. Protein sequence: CASSLAVASGSGELFF.

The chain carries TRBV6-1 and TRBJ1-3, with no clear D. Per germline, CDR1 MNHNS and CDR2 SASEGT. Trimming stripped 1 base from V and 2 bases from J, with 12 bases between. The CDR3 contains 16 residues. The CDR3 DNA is TGTGCCAGCAGTGAAGGTCTCAGTTCGACTGGAAACACCATATATTTT. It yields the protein CASSEGLSSTGNTIYF.

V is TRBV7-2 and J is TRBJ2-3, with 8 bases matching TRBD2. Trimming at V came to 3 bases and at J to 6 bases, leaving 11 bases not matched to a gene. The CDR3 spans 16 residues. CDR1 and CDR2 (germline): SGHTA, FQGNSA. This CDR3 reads CASSFARSGGMDTQYF. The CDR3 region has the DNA TGTGCCAGCAGCTTCGCGAGAAGCGGGGGAATGGATACGCAGTATTTT.

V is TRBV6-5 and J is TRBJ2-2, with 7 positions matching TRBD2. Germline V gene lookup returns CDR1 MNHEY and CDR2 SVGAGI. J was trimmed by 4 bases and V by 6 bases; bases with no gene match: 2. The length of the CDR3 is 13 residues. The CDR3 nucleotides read TGTGCCAGCAGAAGCGGGGTCACCGGGGAGCTGTTTTTT. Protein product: CASRSGVTGELFF.

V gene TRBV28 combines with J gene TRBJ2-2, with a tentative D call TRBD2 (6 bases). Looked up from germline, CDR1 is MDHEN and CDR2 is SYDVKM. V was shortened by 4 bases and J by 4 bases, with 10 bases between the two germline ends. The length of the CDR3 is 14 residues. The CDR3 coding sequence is TGTGCCAGCAGTTGGGACTTTTCCACCGGGGAGCTGTTTTTT. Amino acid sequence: CASSWDFSTGELFF.

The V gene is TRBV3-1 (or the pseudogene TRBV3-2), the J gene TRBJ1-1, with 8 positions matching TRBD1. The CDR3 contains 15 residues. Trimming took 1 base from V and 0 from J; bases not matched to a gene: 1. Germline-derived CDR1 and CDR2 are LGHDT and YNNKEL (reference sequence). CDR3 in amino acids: CASSQVGQVNTEAFF. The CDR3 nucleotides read TGTGCCAGCAGCCAAGTGGGACAGGTGAACACTGAAGCTTTCTTT.

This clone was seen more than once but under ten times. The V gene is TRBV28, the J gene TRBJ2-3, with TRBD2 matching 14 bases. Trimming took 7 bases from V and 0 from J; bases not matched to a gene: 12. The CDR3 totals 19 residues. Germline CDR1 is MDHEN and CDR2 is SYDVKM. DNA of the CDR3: TGTGCCAGCACCCGAGCTCGGACTAGCGGGGGGACTAGCACAGATACGCAGTATTTT. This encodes CASTRARTSGGTSTDTQYF.

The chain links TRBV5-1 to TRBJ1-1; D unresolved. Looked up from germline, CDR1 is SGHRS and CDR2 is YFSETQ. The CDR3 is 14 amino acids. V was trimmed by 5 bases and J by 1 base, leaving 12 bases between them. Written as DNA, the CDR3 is TGCGCCAGCAGTCCCTCTAGGCCGAACACTGAAGCTTTCTTT. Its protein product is CASSPSRPNTEAFF. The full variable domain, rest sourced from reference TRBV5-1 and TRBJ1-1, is KAGVTQTPRYLIKTRGQQVTLSCSPISGHRSVSWYQQTPGQGLQFLFEYFSETQRNKGNFPGRFSGRQFSNSRSEMNVSTLELGDSALYLCASSPSRPNTEAFFGQGTRLTVV.

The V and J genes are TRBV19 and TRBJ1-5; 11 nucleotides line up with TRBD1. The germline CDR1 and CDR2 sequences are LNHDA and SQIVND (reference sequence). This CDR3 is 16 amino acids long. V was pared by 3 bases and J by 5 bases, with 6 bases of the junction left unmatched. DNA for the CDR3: TGTGCCAGTAGTATCTGGACAGGGGGCGGATATCAGCCCCAGCATTTT. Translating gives CASSIWTGGGYQPQHF.

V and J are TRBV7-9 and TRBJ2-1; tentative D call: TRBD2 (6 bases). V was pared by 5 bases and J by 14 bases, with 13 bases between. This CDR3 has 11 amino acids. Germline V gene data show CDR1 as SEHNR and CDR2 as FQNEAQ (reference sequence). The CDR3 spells CASSLAGREFF. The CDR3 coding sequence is TGTGCCAGCAGCCTGGCGGGGCGCGAGTTCTTC.

CDR3 amino acids: CASSQVRSSYNEQFF. The CDR3 region has the DNA TGCGCCAGCAGCCAAGTACGGAGCTCCTACAATGAGCAGTTCTTC. V is TRBV4-1 and J is TRBJ2-1; D gene unclear. Trimming left V 1 base short and J 0 bases short, with 7 bases between. CDR3 length equals 15 residues. Germline CDR1 is MGHRA and CDR2 is YSYEKL.

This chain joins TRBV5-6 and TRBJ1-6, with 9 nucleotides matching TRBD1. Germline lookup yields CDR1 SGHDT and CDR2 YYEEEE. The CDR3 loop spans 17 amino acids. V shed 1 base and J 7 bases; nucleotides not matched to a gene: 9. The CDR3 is CASSLSRNRGQNSPLHF. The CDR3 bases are TGTGCCAGCAGCTTGTCGCGAAACAGGGGGCAGAATTCACCCCTCCACTTT. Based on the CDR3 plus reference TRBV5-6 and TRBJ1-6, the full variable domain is DAGVTQSPTHLIKTRGQQVTLRCSPKSGHDTVSWYQQALGQGPQFIFQYYEEEERQRGNFPDRFSGHQFPNYSSELNVNALLLGDSALYLCASSLSRNRGQNSPLHFGNGTRLTVT.

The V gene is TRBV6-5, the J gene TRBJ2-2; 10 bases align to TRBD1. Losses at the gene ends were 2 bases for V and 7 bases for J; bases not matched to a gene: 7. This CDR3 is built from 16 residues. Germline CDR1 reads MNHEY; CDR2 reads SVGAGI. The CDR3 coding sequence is TGTGCCAGCAGTTACCGTCTTGGACAGGGGGGCGGGGAGCTGTTTTTT. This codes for CASSYRLGQGGGELFF.

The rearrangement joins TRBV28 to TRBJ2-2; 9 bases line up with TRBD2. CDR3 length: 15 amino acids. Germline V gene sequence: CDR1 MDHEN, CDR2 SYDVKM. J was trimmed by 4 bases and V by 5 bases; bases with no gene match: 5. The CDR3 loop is CASSAGGLGTGELFF. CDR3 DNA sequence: TGTGCCAGCAGTGCGGGGGGGCTCGGCACCGGGGAGCTGTTTTTT.

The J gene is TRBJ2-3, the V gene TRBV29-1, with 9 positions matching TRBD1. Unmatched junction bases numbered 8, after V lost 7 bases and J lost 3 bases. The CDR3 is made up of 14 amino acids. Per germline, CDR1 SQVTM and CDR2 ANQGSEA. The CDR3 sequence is CSAYGTGKTDTQYF. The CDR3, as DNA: TGCAGCGCATACGGGACAGGGAAAACAGATACGCAGTATTTT.

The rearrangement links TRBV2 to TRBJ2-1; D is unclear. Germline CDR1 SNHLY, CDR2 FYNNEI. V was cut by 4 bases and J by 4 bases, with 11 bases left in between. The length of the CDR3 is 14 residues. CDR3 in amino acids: CASSGLAIYNEQFF. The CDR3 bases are TGTGCCAGCAGTGGGTTAGCCATTTACAATGAGCAGTTCTTC.

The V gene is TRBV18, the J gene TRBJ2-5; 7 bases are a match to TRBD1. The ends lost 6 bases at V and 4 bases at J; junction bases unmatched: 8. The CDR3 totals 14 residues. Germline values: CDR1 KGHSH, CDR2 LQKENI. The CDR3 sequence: CASSQRQGLETQYF. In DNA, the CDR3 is TGTGCCAGCTCCCAGCGACAGGGTTTAGAGACCCAGTACTTC.

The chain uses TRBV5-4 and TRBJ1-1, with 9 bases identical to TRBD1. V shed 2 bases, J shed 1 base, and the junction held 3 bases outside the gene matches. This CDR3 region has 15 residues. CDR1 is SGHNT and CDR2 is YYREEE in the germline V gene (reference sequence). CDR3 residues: CASSFYRGRNTEAFF. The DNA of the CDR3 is TGTGCCAGCAGCTTTTACAGGGGGCGGAACACTGAAGCTTTCTTT. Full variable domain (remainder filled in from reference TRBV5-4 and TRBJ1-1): ETGVTQSPTHLIKTRGQQVTLRCSSQSGHNTVSWYQQALGQGPQFIFQYYREEENGRGNFPPRFSGLQFPNYSSELNVNALELDDSALYLCASSFYRGRNTEAFFGQGTRLTVV.

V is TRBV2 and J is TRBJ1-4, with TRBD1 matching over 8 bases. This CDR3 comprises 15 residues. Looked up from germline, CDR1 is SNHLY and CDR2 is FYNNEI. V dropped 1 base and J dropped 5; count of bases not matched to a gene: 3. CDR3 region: CASSEDRTGNEKLFF. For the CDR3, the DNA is TGTGCCAGCAGTGAAGATAGGACAGGGAATGAAAAACTGTTTTTT.

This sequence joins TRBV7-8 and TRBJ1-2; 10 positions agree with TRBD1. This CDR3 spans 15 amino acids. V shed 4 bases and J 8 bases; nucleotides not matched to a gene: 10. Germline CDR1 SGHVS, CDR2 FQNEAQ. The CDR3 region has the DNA TGTGCCAGCAGCTCCCGACAGGGGGCCTTGAGGGGCTACACCTTC. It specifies CASSSRQGALRGYTF.

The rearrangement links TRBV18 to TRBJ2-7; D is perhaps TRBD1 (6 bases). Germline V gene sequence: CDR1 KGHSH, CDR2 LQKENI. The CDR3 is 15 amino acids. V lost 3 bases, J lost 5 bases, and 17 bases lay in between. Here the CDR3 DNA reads TGTGCCAGCTCACCCCACCGCGGACCAGGGGACGAGCAGTACTTC. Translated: CASSPHRGPGDEQYF. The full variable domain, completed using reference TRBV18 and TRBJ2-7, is NAGVMQNPRHLVRRRGQEARLRCSPMKGHSHVYWYRQLPEEGLKFMVYLQKENIIDESGMPKERFSAEFPKEGPSILRIQQVVRGDSAAYFCASSPHRGPGDEQYFGPGTRLTVT.